This T cell receptor beta chain was sequenced for a study of blood T cell repertoires in COVID-19. Looking at the study overall: The cDNA or gDNA used as material had been derived from T cells, B-cell-depleted T cells, or PBMCs.

The CDR3 extends over 15 amino acids. Unmatched junction bases numbered 9, after V lost 3 bases and J lost 8 bases. Germline values: CDR1 SGHTA, CDR2 FQGNSA. The repertoire was sequenced with immunoSEQ multiplex PCR; TCRdb's copy has only in-frame clones and lacks some. The table includes some 270,000 clones, roughly 84% detected once. Of note for this clone: The same CDR3 arises from other DNA sequences in this sample as well.

The source material was peripheral blood. This sequence was found in a person aged 70 to 85 with COVID-19, enrolled during active disease. The gene calls are TRBV7-2 and TRBJ1-4, with 7 bases that match TRBD1. The CDR3 DNA follows: TGTGCCAGCAGCTTCCTCAGGGGGGTGGGGGAAAAACTGTTTTTT. This sequence encodes CASSFLRGVGEKLFF.